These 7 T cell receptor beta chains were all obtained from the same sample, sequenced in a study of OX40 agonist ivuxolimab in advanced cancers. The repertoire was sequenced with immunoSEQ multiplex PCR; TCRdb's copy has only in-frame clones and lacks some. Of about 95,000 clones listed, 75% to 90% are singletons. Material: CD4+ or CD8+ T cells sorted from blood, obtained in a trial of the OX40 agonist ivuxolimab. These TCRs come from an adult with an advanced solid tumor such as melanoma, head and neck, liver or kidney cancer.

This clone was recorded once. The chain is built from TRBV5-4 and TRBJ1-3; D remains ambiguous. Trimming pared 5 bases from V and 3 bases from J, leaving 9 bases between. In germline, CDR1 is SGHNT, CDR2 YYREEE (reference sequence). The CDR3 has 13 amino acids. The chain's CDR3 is CASSNTNGNTIYF. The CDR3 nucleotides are TGTGCCAGCAGTAACACCAATGGAAACACCATATATTTT.

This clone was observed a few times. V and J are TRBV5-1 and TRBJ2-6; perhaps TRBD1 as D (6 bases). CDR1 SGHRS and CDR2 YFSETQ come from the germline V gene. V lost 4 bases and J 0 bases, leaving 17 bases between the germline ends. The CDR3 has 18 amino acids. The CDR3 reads CASSIRQVHSSGANVLTF. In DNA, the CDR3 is TGCGCCAGCAGCATCCGACAGGTGCACTCCTCTGGGGCCAACGTCCTGACTTTC.

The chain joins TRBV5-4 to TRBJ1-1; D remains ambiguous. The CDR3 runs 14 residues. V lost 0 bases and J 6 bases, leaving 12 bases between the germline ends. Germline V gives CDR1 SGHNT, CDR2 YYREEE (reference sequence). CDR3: CASSLDWGNSEAFF. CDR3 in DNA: TGTGCCAGCAGCTTGGATTGGGGAAACTCTGAAGCTTTCTTT.

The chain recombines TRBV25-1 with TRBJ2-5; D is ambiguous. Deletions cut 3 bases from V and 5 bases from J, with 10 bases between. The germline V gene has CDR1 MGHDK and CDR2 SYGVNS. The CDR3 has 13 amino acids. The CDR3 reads CASSDSPVETQYF. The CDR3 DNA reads TGTGCCAGCAGTGACTCCCCCGTGGAGACCCAGTACTTC.

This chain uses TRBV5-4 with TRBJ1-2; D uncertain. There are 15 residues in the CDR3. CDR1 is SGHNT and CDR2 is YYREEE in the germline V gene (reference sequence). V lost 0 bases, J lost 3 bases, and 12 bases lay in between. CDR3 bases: TGTGCCAGCAGCTTGGATCCAAGTCCTTACTATGGCTACACCTTC. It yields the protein CASSLDPSPYYGYTF.

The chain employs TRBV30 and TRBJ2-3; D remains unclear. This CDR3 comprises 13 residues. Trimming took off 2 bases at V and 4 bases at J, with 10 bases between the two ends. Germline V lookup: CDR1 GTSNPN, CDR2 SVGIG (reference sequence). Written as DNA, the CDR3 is TGTGCCTGGAGTAATAGAAACCCAGATACGCAGTATTTT. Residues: CAWSNRNPDTQYF.

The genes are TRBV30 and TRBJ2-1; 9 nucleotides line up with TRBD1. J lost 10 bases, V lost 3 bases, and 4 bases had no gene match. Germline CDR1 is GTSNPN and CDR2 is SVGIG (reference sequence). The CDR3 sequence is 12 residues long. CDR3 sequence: CAWSPGQGEQFF. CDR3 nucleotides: TGTGCCTGGAGCCCGGGACAGGGAGAGCAGTTCTTC.